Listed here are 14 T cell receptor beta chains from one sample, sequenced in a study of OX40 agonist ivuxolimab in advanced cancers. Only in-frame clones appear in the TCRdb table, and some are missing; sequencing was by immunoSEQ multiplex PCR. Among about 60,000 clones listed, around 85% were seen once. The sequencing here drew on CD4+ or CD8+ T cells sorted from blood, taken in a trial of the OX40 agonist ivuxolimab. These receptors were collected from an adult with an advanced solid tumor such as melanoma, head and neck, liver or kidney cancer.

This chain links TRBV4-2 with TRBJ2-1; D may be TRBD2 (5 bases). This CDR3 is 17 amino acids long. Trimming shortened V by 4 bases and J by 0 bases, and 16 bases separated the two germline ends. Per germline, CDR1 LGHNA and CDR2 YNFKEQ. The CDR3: CASSLGVPGSSYNEQFF. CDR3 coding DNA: TGTGCCAGCAGCCTCGGAGTTCCGGGGAGCTCCTACAATGAGCAGTTCTTC.

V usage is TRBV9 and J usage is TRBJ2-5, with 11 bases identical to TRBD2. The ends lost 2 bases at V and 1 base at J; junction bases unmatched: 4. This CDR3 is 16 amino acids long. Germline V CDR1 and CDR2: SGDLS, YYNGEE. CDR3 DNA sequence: TGTGCCAGCAGCGTCCGACTAGCGGGATCCCAAGAGACCCAGTACTTC. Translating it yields CASSVRLAGSQETQYF.

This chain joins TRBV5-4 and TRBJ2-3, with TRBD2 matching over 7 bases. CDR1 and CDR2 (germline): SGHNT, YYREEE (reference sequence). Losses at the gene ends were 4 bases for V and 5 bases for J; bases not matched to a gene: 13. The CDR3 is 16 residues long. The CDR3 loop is CASSPPLGRGGDTQYF. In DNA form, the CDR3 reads TGTGCCAGCAGCCCGCCCCTGGGGAGGGGAGGAGATACGCAGTATTTT.

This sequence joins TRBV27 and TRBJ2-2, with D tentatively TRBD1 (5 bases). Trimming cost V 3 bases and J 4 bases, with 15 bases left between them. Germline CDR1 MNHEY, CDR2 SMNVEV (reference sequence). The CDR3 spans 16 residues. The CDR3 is CASSFLLGRGTGELFF. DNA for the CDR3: TGTGCCAGCAGTTTCCTTCTGGGTAGGGGCACCGGGGAGCTGTTTTTT.

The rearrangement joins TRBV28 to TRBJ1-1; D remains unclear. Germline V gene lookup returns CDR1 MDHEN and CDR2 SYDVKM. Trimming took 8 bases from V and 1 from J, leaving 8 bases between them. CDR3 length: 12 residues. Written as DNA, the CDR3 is TGTGCCAGCCGGGCCCCGAACACTGAAGCTTTCTTT. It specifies CASRAPNTEAFF.

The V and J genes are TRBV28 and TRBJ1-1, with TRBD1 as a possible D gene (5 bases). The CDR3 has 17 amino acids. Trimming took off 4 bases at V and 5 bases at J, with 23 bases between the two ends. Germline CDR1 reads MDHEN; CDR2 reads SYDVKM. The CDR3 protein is CASSSHQPGVRDTEAFF. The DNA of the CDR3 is TGTGCCAGCAGTTCCCACCAACCTGGGGTCAGGGATACTGAAGCTTTCTTT.

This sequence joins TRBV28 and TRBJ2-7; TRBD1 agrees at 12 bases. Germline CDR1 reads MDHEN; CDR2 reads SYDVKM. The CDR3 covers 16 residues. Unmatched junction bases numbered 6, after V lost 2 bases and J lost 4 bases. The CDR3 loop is CASSLSWGQGAYEQYF. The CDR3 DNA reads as TGTGCCAGCAGTTTAAGTTGGGGACAGGGGGCTTACGAGCAGTACTTC. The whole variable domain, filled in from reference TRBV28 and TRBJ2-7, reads DVKVTQSSRYLVKRTGEKVFLECVQDMDHENMFWYRQDPGLGLRLIYFSYDVKMKEKGDIPEGYSVSREKKERFSLILESASTNQTSMYLCASSLSWGQGAYEQYFGPGTRLTVT.

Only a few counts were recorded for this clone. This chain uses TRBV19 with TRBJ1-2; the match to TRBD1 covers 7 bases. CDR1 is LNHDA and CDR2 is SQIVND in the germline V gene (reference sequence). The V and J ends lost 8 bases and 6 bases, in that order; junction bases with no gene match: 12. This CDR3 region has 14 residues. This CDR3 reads CASGRDSHMNGYTF. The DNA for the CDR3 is TGTGCCAGTGGCCGGGACAGCCATATGAATGGCTACACCTTC.

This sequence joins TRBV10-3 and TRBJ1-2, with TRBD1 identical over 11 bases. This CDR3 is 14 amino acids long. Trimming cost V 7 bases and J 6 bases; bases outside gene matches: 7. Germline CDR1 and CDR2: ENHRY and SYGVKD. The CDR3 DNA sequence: TGTGCCATCACCGAACCGGACAGGGGGCATGGCTACACCTTC. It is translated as CAITEPDRGHGYTF.

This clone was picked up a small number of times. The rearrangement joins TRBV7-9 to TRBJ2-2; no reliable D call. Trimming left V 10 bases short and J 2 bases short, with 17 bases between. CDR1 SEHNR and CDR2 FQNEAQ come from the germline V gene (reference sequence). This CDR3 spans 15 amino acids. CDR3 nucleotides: TGTGCCACCTCCCCCCCTAGATTAAACACCGGGGAGCTGTTTTTT. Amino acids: CATSPPRLNTGELFF. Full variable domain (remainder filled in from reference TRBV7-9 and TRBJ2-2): DTGVSQNPRHKITKRGQNVTFRCDPISEHNRLYWYRQTLGQGPEFLTYFQNEAQLEKSRLLSDRFSAERPKGSFSTLEIQRTEQGDSAMYLCATSPPRLNTGELFFGEGSRLTVL.

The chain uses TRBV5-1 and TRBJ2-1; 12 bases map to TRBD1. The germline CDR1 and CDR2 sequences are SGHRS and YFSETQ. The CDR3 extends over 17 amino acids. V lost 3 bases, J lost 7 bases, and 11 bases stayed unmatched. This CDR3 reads CASSSRDRGLVFNEQFF. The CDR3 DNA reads TGCGCCAGCAGCTCCCGGGACAGGGGGCTCGTTTTTAATGAGCAGTTCTTC.

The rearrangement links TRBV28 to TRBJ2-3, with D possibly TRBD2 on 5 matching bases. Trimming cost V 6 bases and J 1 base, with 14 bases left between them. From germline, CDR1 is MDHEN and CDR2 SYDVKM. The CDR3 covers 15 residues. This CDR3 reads CASSAGVAGTDTQYF. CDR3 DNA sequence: TGTGCCAGCAGCGCCGGGGTAGCTGGCACAGATACGCAGTATTTT.

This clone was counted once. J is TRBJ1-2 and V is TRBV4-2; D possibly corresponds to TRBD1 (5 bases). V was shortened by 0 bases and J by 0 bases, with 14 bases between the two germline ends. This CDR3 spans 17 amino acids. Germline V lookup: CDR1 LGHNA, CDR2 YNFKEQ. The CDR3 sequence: CASSQDLGLPANYGYTF. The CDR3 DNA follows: TGTGCCAGCAGCCAAGATCTGGGGCTCCCCGCTAACTATGGCTACACCTTC.

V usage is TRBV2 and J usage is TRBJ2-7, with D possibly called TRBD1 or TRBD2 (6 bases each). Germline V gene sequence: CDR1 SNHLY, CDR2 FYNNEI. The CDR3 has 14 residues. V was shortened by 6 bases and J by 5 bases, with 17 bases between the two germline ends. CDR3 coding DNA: TGTGCCAGCAGAGGGGGGTTCGGAGGCGACGAGCAGTACTTC. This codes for CASRGGFGGDEQYF.